This paragraph covers one TCR beta chain sequence. Its antigen is still unknown. No qualities accompany the bases; no much larger clone lies one base away. This sample was taken from a study of tissue T cells after allogeneic stem cell transplantation (dated 2022 in TCRdb). Describing the broader study: When multiple samples of a tissue existed, pathologist review of H&E sections prioritized samples with histologically apparent lymphocytes for sequencing. The human arm was a prospective observational study without blinding or randomization. Using research autopsies of patients with and without GVHD, plus mouse models of GVHD, the study profiled TCR beta repertoires across many tissues. Paper-wide results and their limitations: A small and clinically heterogeneous patient cohort was studied, and sampling depth was acknowledged as a limitation. Within patients, how anatomically similar tissues were was a major factor shaping TCR repertoire composition, regardless of disease or transplant status. The study did not establish which tissue TCRs were alloreactive or antigen-specific, and some clones may have been host cells that persisted. Only a few T cell clones appeared in more than one patient, yet motif-based clustering showed tissue-specific repertoire signatures that were shared between patients. No blood samples were available from the non-GVHD comparator patients. Blood and spleen T cells captured only a limited portion of the TCR repertoire detected in tissues, in both patients and mice.

The time point label, read with the paper, signifies: human tissue collected at research (rapid) autopsy. Three non-HCT comparator patients with other cancers, having at least five GI tract samples and no known GI disease at death, were selected retrospectively. Autopsy tissues, which were obtained after a median post-mortem interval of approximately 9.8 hours, included GI sites from esophagus to rectum, liver, skin and lymphoid organs including spleen. Each autopsy specimen was bisected, with one portion flash-frozen in liquid nitrogen and the remainder formalin-fixed, and the outer muscle layers of GI specimens were removed. To extract genomic DNA from frozen tissues, either the Mag-Bind Blood & Tissue DNA HDQ 96 Kit on a Chemagic 360 or the DNeasy Blood & Tissue Kit was used. Because of concern about red blood cell contamination, extracted DNA was further purified using the Genomic DNA Clean & Concentrator-25 kit.

Taken from cysteine to phenylalanine, the CDR3 has 16 residues. The entry retains the CDR3 DNA only, 48 bases that are in frame from base 1. The germline V gene sets CDR1 to SGDLS and CDR2 to YYNGEE. V lost 3 bases and J lost 2 bases; the stretch between them is 16 bases long. The method was the immunoSEQ multiplex PCR assay. Adaptive Biotechnologies performed the TCRbeta CDR3 sequencing at survey depth and reported CDR3 sequences, V/J genes, productive frequency and template counts. TCR beta CDR3 regions were amplified from genomic DNA instead of RNA. In the authors' own workflow: Jensen-Shannon divergence was used to quantify pairwise repertoire overlap between tissues, with a value of 1 indicating complete divergence and a value of 0 indicating identical repertoires. Tissues were clustered by single-linkage agglomerative hierarchical clustering of pairwise JSD values, and the clustering results were displayed as dendrograms. GLIPH2 was run on all patient samples with simulation_depth 1000, kmer_min_depth 3, cdr3_length_cutoff 8, keeping groups with more than two unique CDR3s. In a standardized tissue-overlap score, Jaccard GLIPH-group overlap across patients was extrapolated to a standard repertoire size of 1000 clones. To look at how diversity was associated with clinical or experimental variables, linear mixed-effect models were used, with tissue treated as a fixed effect and individual treated as a random effect. TCRdb mirrors the immuneACCESS table, restricted to in-frame sequences. Some clones are absent from its copies; in checked studies, under half trace to an unresolved V gene, and the reason for the others is unknown. Clonal size and the V and J genes are those of that table, whereas D and trimming came from the DNA. In all, the sample holds some 6,000 clones, and around 59% of those were seen once. Less than 25% of the sample is in the top ten clones.

This chain is built from TRBV9 and TRBJ2-3; the D gene is perhaps TRBD2, from 5 matching bases. This TCR was sampled from a male donor aged 60 or over with lung cancer. The sample in question was tissue from the jejunum, obtained at autopsy. The DNA sequence follows: TGTGCCAGCAGCGCTACGGACTTCCGATACACAGATACGCAGTATTTT. Its amino acids are CASSATDFRYTDTQYF.